The next 20 T cell receptor beta chains were all read from a single sample in a study of neurological immune-mediated disorders (dated by TCRdb to 2018 to 2020). Receptor amplification or capture employed 5' RACE. The sequencer was an Illumina HiSeq 2500. Using fastp at Q25 and MiXCR, TCRdb reprocessed the public reads and kept productive beta chains. Every CDR3 protein is listed once, alongside the most common genes and DNA of its rows. A total of over 50,000 distinct CDR3 sequences appear in this sample, about 3% of them only once. Approximately 5.8% of the sample is held by the ten biggest clonotypes. The material sequenced was PBMCs. Every receptor here comes from a man aged 40-49 years with multiple sclerosis.

This clonotype turned up a few times. This sequence joins TRBV12-3 or TRBV12-4 and TRBJ2-7; 7 positions agree with TRBD1. The CDR3 sequence is 14 residues long. V dropped 3 bases and J dropped 5; count of bases not matched to a gene: 7. The CDR3 DNA follows: TGTGCCAGCAGTTTGAGGCAGGGGGTGAACGAGCAGTACTTC. Translation: CASSLRQGVNEQYF.

With respect to this clonotype: The junction does not match germline at one end; this may be a read error. The chain joins TRBV3-1 to TRBJ1-6; no firm D call. In germline, CDR1 is LGHDT, CDR2 YNNKEL (reference sequence). This CDR3 has 13 amino acids. CDR3 sequence: CASSQVMNSPLNF. CDR3 DNA sequence: TGTGCCAGCAGCCAAGTCATGAATTCACCCCTCAACTTT.

Ten or more counts support this clonotype. V usage is TRBV20-1 and J usage is TRBJ1-1, with 10 bases identical to TRBD1. V shed 0 bases, J shed 4 bases, and the junction held 8 bases outside the gene matches. CDR3 length: 16 residues. CDR1 is DFQATT and CDR2 is SNEGSKA in the germline V gene (reference sequence). The CDR3 DNA follows: TGCAGTGCTAGAGATCGGGACAGGGGAAGGACCACTGAAGCTTTCTTT. Its protein product is CSARDRDRGRTTEAFF.

This clonotype was seen ten or more times. The chain joins TRBV2 to TRBJ2-3; D ambiguous. The V gene lost 4 bases and the J gene lost 2 bases, with 4 bases spanning the gap. Germline-derived CDR1 and CDR2 are SNHLY and FYNNEI. The CDR3 consists of 12 residues. The CDR3 spells CASSVYTDTQYF. In DNA, the CDR3 is TGTGCCAGCAGTGTGTACACAGATACGCAGTATTTT.

The chain carries TRBV6-5 and TRBJ2-7; 13 bases match TRBD2. After removal of 6 bases from V and 1 base from J, the junction contained 9 bases not matched to a gene. Germline values: CDR1 MNHEY, CDR2 SVGAGI. This CDR3 contains 17 residues. CDR3 in amino acids: CASSILTSGGTSYEQYF. CDR3 nucleotide sequence: TGTGCCAGCAGCATATTGACTAGCGGGGGGACTTCCTACGAGCAGTACTTC.

This clonotype appeared many times. The chain recombines TRBV27 with TRBJ1-2; D possibly corresponds to TRBD1 (6 bases). V shed 3 bases and J shed 3 bases, with 11 bases lying between them. There are 14 residues in the CDR3. Germline V gene data show CDR1 as MNHEY and CDR2 as SMNVEV (reference sequence). CDR3 sequence: CASSLVQGDYGYTF. The CDR3 DNA follows: TGTGCCAGCAGTTTGGTACAGGGTGACTATGGCTACACCTTC.

The chain carries TRBV5-1 and TRBJ2-1, with D perhaps matching TRBD1 or TRBD2 (7 bases each). The V gene's germline CDR1 is SGHRS and CDR2 YFSETQ. The length of the CDR3 is 13 residues. V gave up 5 bases and J gave up 9 bases, with 15 bases separating them. Here the CDR3 DNA reads TGCGCCAGCAGTCAGCAGGGGGAGGGTGAGCAGTTCTTC. Its protein is CASSQQGEGEQFF.

This clonotype was counted ten times or more. V usage is TRBV24-1 and J usage is TRBJ1-5; weak D call: TRBD1 (6 bases). The germline V and J ends were trimmed by 3 bases and 2 bases, with 7 bases remaining between them. From germline, CDR1 is KGHDR and CDR2 SFDVKD. CDR3 length equals 14 residues. The CDR3 sequence is CATSDPGGNQPQHF. The CDR3 DNA is TGTGCCACCAGTGATCCAGGGGGCAATCAGCCCCAGCATTTT.

This clonotype came up many times. J is TRBJ2-5 and V is TRBV20-1, with TRBD1 matching over 8 bases. The V gene end was trimmed by 3 bases and the J gene end by 0 bases; junction bases not matched to a gene: 3. Per the germline V gene, CDR1 is DFQATT and CDR2 is SNEGSKA (reference sequence). The length of the CDR3 is 14 residues. The CDR3 loop is CSARLDRDQETQYF. CDR3 nucleotide sequence: TGCAGTGCTAGGCTGGACAGGGACCAAGAGACCCAGTACTTC.

This clonotype was seen at least ten times. The chain uses TRBV7-6 and TRBJ2-5, with 9 bases fitting TRBD2. CDR3 length equals 14 residues. With V trimmed by 5 bases and J by 5 bases, 6 bases remained unmatched. From germline, CDR1 is SGHVS and CDR2 FNYEAQ. This chain's CDR3 is CASSRGGTSETQYF. The DNA for the CDR3 is TGTGCCAGCAGCAGGGGAGGGACTAGCGAGACCCAGTACTTC.

This clonotype was observed at least ten times. The chain recombines TRBV7-6 with TRBJ2-7; D is unclear. From germline, CDR1 is SGHVS and CDR2 FNYEAQ. The CDR3 is 13 amino acids. V was cut by 5 bases and J by 5 bases, with 13 bases left in between. The CDR3 DNA reads as TGTGCCAGCAGCCCTGGCCTAGGCGACGAGCAGTACTTC. Amino acids: CASSPGLGDEQYF. The variable domain in full, completed from reference TRBV7-6 and TRBJ2-7, reads GAGVSQSPRYKVTKRGQDVALRCDPISGHVSLYWYRQALGQGPEFLTYFNYEAQQDKSGLPNDRFSAERPEGSISTLTIQRTEQRDSAMYRCASSPGLGDEQYFGPGTRLTVT.

This clonotype was counted many times. This chain joins TRBV7-7 and TRBJ2-5; a weak D match, TRBD2 (6 bases). V was clipped by 5 bases and J by 1 base, with 14 bases between them. Per germline, CDR1 SSHAT and CDR2 FNYEAQ (reference sequence). The CDR3 has 15 residues. CDR3 nucleotide sequence: TGTGCCAGCAGCCCAGGGAGACTAGTCCAAGAGACCCAGTACTTC. Protein sequence: CASSPGRLVQETQYF.

The sample holds many counts of this clonotype. This chain connects TRBV20-1 to TRBJ1-2, with D unresolved. In germline, CDR1 is DFQATT, CDR2 SNEGSKA (reference sequence). The V end lost 0 bases, the J end lost 8 bases, and 7 bases lay between the germline ends. The CDR3 has 11 amino acids. The CDR3 DNA is TGCAGTGCTAGAGATCCAGAGGGCTACACCTTC. Its protein product is CSARDPEGYTF.

This clonotype was observed a handful of times. The rearrangement links TRBV12-3 or TRBV12-4 to TRBJ1-1; no definite D call. The CDR3 totals 13 residues. V was cut by 3 bases and J by 3 bases, with 8 bases left in between. CDR3 loop: CASSFGGDTEAFF. CDR3 DNA: TGTGCCAGCAGTTTTGGAGGAGACACTGAAGCTTTCTTT.

At least ten counts were recorded for this clonotype. The V gene is TRBV11-2, the J gene TRBJ2-2; perhaps TRBD2 as D (5 bases). The V end lost 7 bases, the J end lost 4 bases, and 22 bases lay between the germline ends. The CDR3 has 17 residues. Germline V lookup: CDR1 SGHAT, CDR2 FQNNGV. This chain's CDR3 is CASIFEGSGGITGELFF. The CDR3 DNA follows: TGTGCCAGCATCTTCGAAGGGAGTGGCGGAATCACCGGGGAGCTGTTTTTT.

The chain is built from TRBV9 and TRBJ2-5, with D hard to call. The V gene lost 0 bases and the J gene lost 2 bases, with 11 bases spanning the gap. The CDR3 is made up of 15 amino acids. Germline V gene lookup returns CDR1 SGDLS and CDR2 YYNGEE. The CDR3 loop is CASSVGVSPQETQYF. The CDR3 DNA is TGTGCCAGCAGCGTAGGGGTTAGCCCTCAAGAGACCCAGTACTTC.

At least ten counts were recorded for this clonotype. The V gene is TRBV15, the J gene TRBJ2-7; 9 bases line up with TRBD1. CDR1 is LNHNV and CDR2 is YYDKDF in the germline V gene (reference sequence). The trim removed 3 bases at V and 5 bases at J, leaving 2 bases unmatched. CDR3 length: 13 amino acids. CDR3 nucleotides: TGTGCCACCAGCAGGGGGACAGGGAACGAGCAGTACTTC. Encoded protein: CATSRGTGNEQYF.

This clonotype was detected ten times or more. This chain links TRBV7-2 with TRBJ1-3; tentative D call: TRBD1 (6 bases). This CDR3 region has 17 residues. Trimming removed 1 base from V and 0 bases from J, with 13 bases in between. CDR1 is SGHTA and CDR2 is FQGNSA in the germline V gene. CDR3 nucleotide sequence: TGTGCCAGCAGCTTAGTTGGTCCAGGGGCCTCTGGAAACACCATATATTTT. It encodes CASSLVGPGASGNTIYF.

This clonotype has a handful of counts. V usage is TRBV7-2 and J usage is TRBJ2-7; the D is unclear. The CDR3 spans 14 residues. Trimming cost V 4 bases and J 0 bases, with 10 bases left between them. CDR1 is SGHTA, CDR2 FQGNSA, per germline. The CDR3 spells CASSSSAGSYEQYF. The CDR3 region has the DNA TGTGCCAGCAGCTCCTCCGCAGGCTCCTACGAGCAGTACTTC.

This clonotype was found many times. This chain connects TRBV12-3 or TRBV12-4 to TRBJ1-2; D uncertain. The CDR3 totals 11 residues. The V end lost 8 bases, the J end lost 7 bases, and 11 bases lay between the germline ends. The CDR3 region is CASGPLVGYTF. DNA of the CDR3: TGTGCCAGCGGACCTTTGGTTGGCTACACCTTC.